This T cell receptor beta chain was sequenced for a study of blood T cell dynamics during melanoma immunotherapy. Specified time point: pre-treatment baseline. CDR3 length: 15 amino acids. Here immunoSEQ multiplex PCR was the method, and the copy in TCRdb shows in-frame clones only, minus some. The table includes about 22,000 clones, roughly 91% detected once. This receptor was obtained from a human donor with melanoma. Here the sequenced sample was blood, taken from a patient treated with checkpoint blockade. J is TRBJ1-4 and V is TRBV21-1. TRBV21-1 is annotated as a pseudogene. Here the CDR3 reads CASSKGPATNEKLFF. The CDR3 bases are TGTGCCAGCAGCAAAGGTCCGGCAACTAATGAAAAACTGTTTTTT.